What follows describes a single T cell receptor beta chain. These data come from a study of blood T cell repertoires in COVID-19. Germline V gene sequence: CDR1 LGHDT, CDR2 YNNKEL (reference sequence). The CDR3 covers 14 residues. With 4 bases removed from V and 11 bases from J, the gap between germline ends came to 20 bases. The table came from immunoSEQ multiplex PCR; TCRdb's copy has only in-frame clones and leaves some out. The table lists more than 200,000 clones, 75% to 90% of them singletons. The source material was peripheral blood. The chain joins TRBV3-1 (or the pseudogene TRBV3-2) to TRBJ1-1, with unresolved D. The TCR sequence derives from a man aged 25-45 years with active or convalescent COVID-19. The CDR3 region has the DNA TGTGCCAGCAGCCCAAGAGACCGGGAGCTCGGGGCTTTCTTT. It specifies CASSPRDRELGAFF.